Following are 31 T cell receptor beta chains from one sample sequenced in a study of blood T cell repertoires in COVID-19. Repertoires were generated with immunoSEQ multiplex PCR, while TCRdb's copy carries only in-frame clones and drops some. The table has some 160,000 clones, approximately 87% seen once. The sequencing input was peripheral blood. Receptors were obtained from a woman in her seventies with COVID-19, enrolled during active disease.

Comments on this clone: Other DNA sequences from this sample encode an identical CDR3 as well. The rearrangement links TRBV6-5 to TRBJ1-4, with TRBD1 matching 7 bases. V dropped 6 bases and J dropped 2; count of bases not matched to a gene: 6. Germline V lookup: CDR1 MNHEY, CDR2 SVGAGI. The CDR3 has 15 residues. The CDR3 nucleotides read TGTGCCAGCAGGCGCACAGGGGCGACTAATGAAAAACTGTTTTTT. Its translation is CASRRTGATNEKLFF.

The V gene is TRBV10-1, the J gene TRBJ2-1, with TRBD1 as a possible D gene (5 bases). V was cut by 1 base and J by 4 bases, with 20 bases left in between. The CDR3 length is 18 residues. The V gene's germline CDR1 is WNHNN and CDR2 SYGVQD (reference sequence). The CDR3 nucleotides read TGCGCCAGCAGTGAGTGCCCGGCAGGGAAGGCTTGGTACAATGAGCAGTTCTTC. Its translation: CASSECPAGKAWYNEQFF.

This clone was counted between two and nine times. The chain links TRBV11-3 to TRBJ2-3, with 9 nucleotides matching TRBD1. The germline gives CDR1 SGHNT, CDR2 YENEEA. The CDR3 is made up of 16 amino acids. V was pared by 6 bases and J by 0 bases, with 7 bases of the junction left unmatched. DNA of the CDR3: TGTGCCAGCAGTTCCCGGACAGGGGCTAGCACAGATACGCAGTATTTT. It is translated as CASSSRTGASTDTQYF.

CDR3 DNA: TGTGCCAGTAGTATGTTGGACAGGGTCAGCACCGGGGAGCTGTTTTTT. Translation: CASSMLDRVSTGELFF. The chain uses TRBV19 and TRBJ2-2; 8 positions agree with TRBD1. This CDR3 has 16 amino acids. Germline lookup yields CDR1 LNHDA and CDR2 SQIVND (reference sequence). The V segment lost 3 bases and the J segment 4 bases; nucleotides outside the gene matches: 7.

The chain combines TRBV11-1 with TRBJ2-6; possible D gene TRBD2, 6 bases. This CDR3 is 15 amino acids long. V lost 6 bases and J 4 bases, leaving 13 bases between the germline ends. The germline CDR1 and CDR2 sequences are SGHAT and FQDESV (reference sequence). The CDR3 bases are TGTGCCAGCAGAGGGACTCGTGTCGGGGCCAACGTCCTGACTTTC. It is translated as CASRGTRVGANVLTF.

V is TRBV7-9 and J is TRBJ1-5; 9 bases align to TRBD1. Germline V gives CDR1 SEHNR, CDR2 FQNEAQ (reference sequence). After removal of 10 bases from V and 0 bases from J, the junction contained 7 bases not matched to a gene. This CDR3 is built from 15 residues. In DNA form, the CDR3 reads TGTGCCACTACACAGGGGGCCCCTAGCAATCAGCCCCAGCATTTT. Its protein product is CATTQGAPSNQPQHF.

The chain is built from TRBV5-6 and TRBJ1-4, with TRBD1 matching 9 bases. The CDR3 covers 14 residues. Germline lookup yields CDR1 SGHDT and CDR2 YYEEEE. V gave up 3 bases and J gave up 6 bases; unmatched junction bases: 3. As DNA, the CDR3 is TGTGCCAGCAGCTGGACAGGGGATGATGAAAAACTGTTTTTT. Translating gives CASSWTGDDEKLFF.

The CDR3 here is CASSVRGQGGEKLFF. In DNA form, the CDR3 reads TGTGCCAGTAGCGTTCGGGGACAGGGAGGAGAAAAACTGTTTTTT. The V and J genes are TRBV19 and TRBJ1-4; TRBD1 aligns across 9 bases. In germline, CDR1 is LNHDA, CDR2 SQIVND (reference sequence). V trimming: 6 bases; J trimming: 8 bases; junction bases outside the gene matches: 10. There are 15 residues in the CDR3.

The V gene is TRBV5-4, the J gene TRBJ2-1; 12 positions agree with TRBD2. This CDR3 has 15 amino acids. The germline gives CDR1 SGHNT, CDR2 YYREEE (reference sequence). Trimming took 5 bases from V and 1 from J; bases not matched to a gene: 1. CDR3 sequence: CASRTSGGSYNEQFF. In DNA, the CDR3 is TGTGCCAGCAGGACTAGCGGGGGTTCCTACAATGAGCAGTTCTTC. The complete variable domain, with remaining parts taken from reference TRBV5-4 and TRBJ2-1, reads ETGVTQSPTHLIKTRGQQVTLRCSSQSGHNTVSWYQQALGQGPQFIFQYYREEENGRGNFPPRFSGLQFPNYSSELNVNALELDDSALYLCASRTSGGSYNEQFFGPGTRLTVL.

The rearrangement links TRBV28 to TRBJ2-7, with unresolved D. Per the germline V gene, CDR1 is MDHEN and CDR2 is SYDVKM. Trimming cost V 6 bases and J 0 bases, with 9 bases left between them. The CDR3 is made up of 13 amino acids. The CDR3 DNA reads TGTGCCAGCAGGACTCGTGGCTCCTACGAGCAGTACTTC. Amino acids: CASRTRGSYEQYF.

This chain connects TRBV18 to TRBJ2-7; TRBD1 agrees at 10 bases. CDR1 and CDR2 from the germline V gene are KGHSH and LQKENI. The V gene end was trimmed by 3 bases and the J gene end by 4 bases; junction bases not matched to a gene: 6. This CDR3 has 15 residues. In DNA, the CDR3 is TGTGCCAGCTCACCTCTTCCGGGACAGGGGTACGAGCAGTACTTC. The encoded protein is CASSPLPGQGYEQYF.

The chain joins TRBV19 to TRBJ2-5; TRBD1 is a possible D gene (5 bases). The CDR3 has 16 amino acids. Germline CDR1 and CDR2: LNHDA and SQIVND (reference sequence). The germline V and J ends were trimmed by 4 bases and 4 bases, with 19 bases remaining between them. CDR3 sequence: CASSTLDTPGGETQYF. Here the CDR3 DNA reads TGTGCCAGTAGTACGTTGGACACCCCCGGCGGAGAGACCCAGTACTTC.

The genes are TRBV27 and TRBJ1-1, with 9 nucleotides matching TRBD1. V lost 6 bases and J lost 5; bases outside the gene matches: 10. The CDR3 runs 15 residues. The germline V gene has CDR1 MNHEY and CDR2 SMNVEV (reference sequence). CDR3 bases: TGTGCCAGCAGCCCCTATGGACAGGGGAGGACTGAAGCTTTCTTT. Translated, it gives CASSPYGQGRTEAFF.

The chain has TRBV6-5 and TRBJ1-2; the D gene is possibly TRBD1 (6 bases). Germline V CDR1 and CDR2: MNHEY, SVGAGI. This CDR3 is 13 amino acids long. Trimming left V 2 bases short and J 8 bases short, with 12 bases between. Written as DNA, the CDR3 is TGTGCCAGCAGTTACAACTTAGGGGGAGGCTACACCTTC. Encoded protein: CASSYNLGGGYTF.

This chain links TRBV19 with TRBJ1-5; 10 bases map to TRBD1. The trim removed 5 bases at V and 2 bases at J, leaving 9 bases unmatched. CDR1 and CDR2 (germline): LNHDA, SQIVND (reference sequence). The CDR3 runs 17 residues. CDR3: CASSPRDRGGGNQPQHF. The CDR3 nucleotides are TGTGCCAGTAGTCCCCGGGACAGGGGAGGTGGCAATCAGCCCCAGCATTTT.

In this sample, this clone turned up once. V gene TRBV6-6 combines with J gene TRBJ2-1; no definite D call. CDR3 size: 15 residues. V was shortened by 6 bases and J by 0 bases, with 12 bases between the two germline ends. Germline V gene sequence: CDR1 MNHNY, CDR2 SVGAGI (reference sequence). The DNA for the CDR3 is TGTGCCAGCAGCTACAGCGTGATCTCCTACAATGAGCAGTTCTTC. This translates into CASSYSVISYNEQFF.

This chain links TRBV7-9 with TRBJ2-7, with a weak D call TRBD2 (6 bases). Germline V gene lookup returns CDR1 SEHNR and CDR2 FQNEAQ (reference sequence). V gave up 0 bases and J gave up 0 bases, with 12 bases separating them. The CDR3 consists of 16 residues. In nucleotides, the CDR3 is TGTGCCAGCAGCTTAGCGGTGGGGACTCCCTCCTACGAGCAGTACTTC. Translated, it gives CASSLAVGTPSYEQYF.

The V gene is TRBV5-1, the J gene TRBJ2-1; D possibly corresponds to TRBD2 (5 bases). Germline V gene lookup returns CDR1 SGHRS and CDR2 YFSETQ. Trimming removed 2 bases at V and 4 bases at J, with 13 bases between. This CDR3 is 15 amino acids long. The CDR3 DNA reads as TGCGCCAGCAGCTTTACGGACTTTTCGTACAATGAGCAGTTCTTC. This gives the protein CASSFTDFSYNEQFF.

The chain couples TRBV10-2 to TRBJ2-7, with TRBD2 identical over 8 bases. CDR1 and CDR2 (germline): WSHSY, SAAADI. V was clipped by 6 bases and J by 1 base; unmatched bases: 2. The CDR3 is 13 amino acids. CDR3 nucleotide sequence: TGCGCCAGCAGGCTAGCGGGTTCCTACGAGCAGTACTTC. It codes for CASRLAGSYEQYF.

The chain is built from TRBV3-1 (or the pseudogene TRBV3-2) and TRBJ2-5; weak D call: TRBD2 (5 bases). The V gene's germline CDR1 is LGHDT and CDR2 YNNKEL (reference sequence). This CDR3 is 15 amino acids long. Trimming removed 4 bases from V and 4 bases from J, with 16 bases in between. The CDR3 DNA follows: TGTGCCAGCAGCCGGTCCCCTCGGGCGGGAGAGACCCAGTACTTC. Its protein is CASSRSPRAGETQYF.

This chain uses TRBV2 with TRBJ1-6; no definite D call. The CDR3 consists of 17 residues. V lost 4 bases to trimming and J lost 0 bases, with 13 bases between them. Germline V CDR1 and CDR2: SNHLY, FYNNEI. CDR3 sequence reads: CASSAPSRSSYNSPLHF. The CDR3 nucleotides read TGTGCCAGCAGTGCCCCCTCCCGGAGCTCCTATAATTCACCCCTCCACTTT.

J is TRBJ1-1 and V is TRBV5-6; no firm D call. Germline V gives CDR1 SGHDT, CDR2 YYEEEE. V lost 3 bases and J 5 bases, leaving 20 bases between the germline ends. The CDR3 length is 16 residues. The CDR3 protein is CASSSIHREMVTEAFF. Here the CDR3 DNA reads TGTGCCAGCAGCTCGATCCACCGAGAGATGGTGACTGAAGCTTTCTTT.

This chain uses TRBV30 with TRBJ2-5; no firm D call. V lost 2 bases and J 5 bases, leaving 9 bases between the germline ends. CDR3 size: 12 residues. The germline V gene has CDR1 GTSNPN and CDR2 SVGIG (reference sequence). Here the CDR3 DNA reads TGTGCCTGGAGTCTAGAGGCGGAGACCCAGTACTTC. Encoded protein: CAWSLEAETQYF.

V usage is TRBV7-6 and J usage is TRBJ2-7; the match to TRBD1 covers 8 bases. After removal of 5 bases from V and 3 bases from J, the junction contained 9 bases not matched to a gene. Germline CDR1 and CDR2: SGHVS and FNYEAQ. The CDR3 consists of 15 residues. CDR3 in amino acids: CASSPDRGPFYEQYF. The DNA for the CDR3 is TGTGCCAGCAGCCCTGACAGGGGACCCTTCTACGAGCAGTACTTC.

CDR3 nucleotide sequence: TGTGCCAGCAGCCAAGACAGTGGAAACACCATATATTTT. Protein product: CASSQDSGNTIYF. This chain uses TRBV3-1 (or the pseudogene TRBV3-2) with TRBJ1-3; D ambiguous. Germline-derived CDR1 and CDR2 are LGHDT and YNNKEL (reference sequence). CDR3 length: 13 amino acids. V dropped 0 bases and J dropped 3 bases, with 3 bases sitting between them.

The chain employs TRBV3-1 (or the pseudogene TRBV3-2) and TRBJ2-2, with 11 bases identical to TRBD1. This CDR3 is 16 amino acids long. V dropped 4 bases and J dropped 3; count of bases not matched to a gene: 4. CDR1 is LGHDT, CDR2 YNNKEL, per germline (reference sequence). CDR3 sequence reads: CASSPPGQGDTGELFF. CDR3 nucleotide sequence: TGTGCCAGCAGCCCGCCGGGACAGGGGGACACCGGGGAGCTGTTTTTT.

This chain joins TRBV6-1 and TRBJ1-6, with unresolved D. Germline CDR1 reads MNHNS; CDR2 reads SASEGT. Between the trimmed V and J ends, which lost 2 bases and 7 bases, there was a span of 12 bases. The CDR3 covers 15 residues. For the CDR3, the DNA is TGTGCCAGCAGTGAATTGTTGACACAAAATTCACCCCTCCACTTT. Translating gives CASSELLTQNSPLHF.

This chain connects TRBV6-1 to TRBJ1-1, with D possibly TRBD1 on 5 matching bases. V was trimmed by 1 base and J by 4 bases, leaving 13 bases between them. CDR1 MNHNS and CDR2 SASEGT come from the germline V gene. The CDR3 is made up of 15 amino acids. The CDR3 DNA sequence: TGTGCCAGCAGTGAAGGGTTAGGGGTGGTCACTGAAGCTTTCTTT. This codes for CASSEGLGVVTEAFF.

There are many counts of this clone. The gene calls are TRBV7-7 and TRBJ2-1; 10 nucleotides agree with TRBD1. The CDR3 consists of 15 residues. Germline CDR1 and CDR2: SSHAT and FNYEAQ (reference sequence). The V and J ends lost 5 bases and 1 base, in that order; junction bases with no gene match: 2. The CDR3 DNA sequence: TGTGCCAGCAGCGCGGGACAGGGGTCCTACAATGAGCAGTTCTTC. Its translation is CASSAGQGSYNEQFF.

This chain joins TRBV28 and TRBJ1-2; D gene unclear. The CDR3 is made up of 13 amino acids. Trimming cost V 6 bases and J 0 bases, with 8 bases left between them. Germline lookup yields CDR1 MDHEN and CDR2 SYDVKM. The CDR3: CASRNLTNYGYTF. The CDR3 DNA reads as TGTGCCAGCAGGAACTTGACTAACTATGGCTACACCTTC.

This clone was observed a single time. The gene calls are TRBV18 and TRBJ1-2; unclear D gene. Germline-derived CDR1 and CDR2 are KGHSH and LQKENI. The CDR3 runs 14 residues. Between the trimmed V and J ends, which lost 3 bases and 4 bases, there was a span of 12 bases. Written as DNA, the CDR3 is TGTGCCAGCTCACCCTCGCCAGGTACCTATGGCTACACCTTC. Translated, it gives CASSPSPGTYGYTF.